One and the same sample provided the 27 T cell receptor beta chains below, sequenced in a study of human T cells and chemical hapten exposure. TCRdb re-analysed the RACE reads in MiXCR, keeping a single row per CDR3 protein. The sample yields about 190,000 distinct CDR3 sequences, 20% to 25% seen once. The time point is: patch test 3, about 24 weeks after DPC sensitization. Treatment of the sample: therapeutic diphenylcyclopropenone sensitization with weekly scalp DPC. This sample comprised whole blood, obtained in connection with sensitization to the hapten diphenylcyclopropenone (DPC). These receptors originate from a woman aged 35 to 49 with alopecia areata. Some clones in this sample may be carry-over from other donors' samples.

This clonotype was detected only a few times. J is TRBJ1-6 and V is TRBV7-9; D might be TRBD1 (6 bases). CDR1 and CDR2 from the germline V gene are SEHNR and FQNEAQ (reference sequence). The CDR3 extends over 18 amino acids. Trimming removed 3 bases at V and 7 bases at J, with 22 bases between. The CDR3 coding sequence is TGTGCCAGCAGCTTTCCCCACGGCGGACAGCAGGCGAATTCACCCCTCCACTTT. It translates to CASSFPHGGQQANSPLHF.

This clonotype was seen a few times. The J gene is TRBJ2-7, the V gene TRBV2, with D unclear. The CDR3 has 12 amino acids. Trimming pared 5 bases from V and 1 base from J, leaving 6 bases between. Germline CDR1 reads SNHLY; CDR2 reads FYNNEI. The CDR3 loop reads CASSRVSYEQYF. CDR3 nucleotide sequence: TGTGCCAGCAGTCGTGTATCCTACGAGCAGTACTTC. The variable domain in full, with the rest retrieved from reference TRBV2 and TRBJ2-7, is EPEVTQTPSHQVTQMGQEVILRCVPISNHLYFYWYRQILGQKVEFLVSFYNNEISEKSEIFDDQFSVERPDGSNFTLKIRSTKLEDSAMYFCASSRVSYEQYFGPGTRLTVT.

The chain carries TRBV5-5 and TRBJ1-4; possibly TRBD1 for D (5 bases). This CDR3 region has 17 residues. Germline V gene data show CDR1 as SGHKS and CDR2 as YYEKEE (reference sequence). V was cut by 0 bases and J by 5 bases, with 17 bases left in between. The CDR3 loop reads CASSLAGTGGANEKLFF. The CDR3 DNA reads TGTGCCAGCAGCTTGGCCGGGACGGGGGGTGCCAATGAAAAACTGTTTTTT.

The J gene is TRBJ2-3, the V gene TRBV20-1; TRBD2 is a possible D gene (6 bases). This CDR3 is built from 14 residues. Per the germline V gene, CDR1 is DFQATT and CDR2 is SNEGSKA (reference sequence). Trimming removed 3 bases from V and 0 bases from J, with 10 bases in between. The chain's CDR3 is CSASGGVSTDTQYF. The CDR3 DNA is TGCAGTGCTAGTGGCGGGGTTAGCACAGATACGCAGTATTTT.

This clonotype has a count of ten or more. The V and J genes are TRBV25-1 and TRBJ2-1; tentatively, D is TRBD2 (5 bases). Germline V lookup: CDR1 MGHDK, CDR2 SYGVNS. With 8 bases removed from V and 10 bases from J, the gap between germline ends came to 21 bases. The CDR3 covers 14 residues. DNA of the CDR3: TGTGCCAGCTCCTCGGGTGAGGGCCTACGCGAGCAGTTCTTC. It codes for CASSSGEGLREQFF. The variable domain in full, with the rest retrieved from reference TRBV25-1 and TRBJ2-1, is EADIYQTPRYLVIGTGKKITLECSQTMGHDKMYWYQQDPGMELHLIHYSYGVNSTEKGDLSSESTVSRIRTEHFPLTLESARPSHTSQYLCASSSGEGLREQFFGPGTRLTVL.

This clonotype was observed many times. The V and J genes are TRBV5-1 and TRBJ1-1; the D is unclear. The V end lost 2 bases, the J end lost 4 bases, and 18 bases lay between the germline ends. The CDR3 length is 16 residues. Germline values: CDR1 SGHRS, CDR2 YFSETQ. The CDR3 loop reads CASSFFYDAAGTEAFF. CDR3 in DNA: TGCGCCAGCAGCTTTTTTTATGACGCAGCAGGCACTGAAGCTTTCTTT.

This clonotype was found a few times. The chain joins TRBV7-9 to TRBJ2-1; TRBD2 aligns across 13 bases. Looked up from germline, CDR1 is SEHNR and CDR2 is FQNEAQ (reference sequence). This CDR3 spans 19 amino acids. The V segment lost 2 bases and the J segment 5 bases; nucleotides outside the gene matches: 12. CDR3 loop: CASSLLGLGTSGAHNEQFF. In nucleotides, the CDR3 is TGTGCCAGCAGCTTACTGGGGCTTGGGACTAGCGGGGCCCACAATGAGCAGTTCTTC.

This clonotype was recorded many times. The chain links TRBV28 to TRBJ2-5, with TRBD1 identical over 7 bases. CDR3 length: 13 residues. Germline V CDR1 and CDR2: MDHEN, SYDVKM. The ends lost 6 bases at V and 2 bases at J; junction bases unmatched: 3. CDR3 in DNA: TGTGCCAGCAGCACAGGGGTGCAAGAGACCCAGTACTTC. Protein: CASSTGVQETQYF. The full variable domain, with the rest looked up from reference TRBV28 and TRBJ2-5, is DVKVTQSSRYLVKRTGEKVFLECVQDMDHENMFWYRQDPGLGLRLIYFSYDVKMKEKGDIPEGYSVSREKKERFSLILESASTNQTSMYLCASSTGVQETQYFGPGTRLLVL.

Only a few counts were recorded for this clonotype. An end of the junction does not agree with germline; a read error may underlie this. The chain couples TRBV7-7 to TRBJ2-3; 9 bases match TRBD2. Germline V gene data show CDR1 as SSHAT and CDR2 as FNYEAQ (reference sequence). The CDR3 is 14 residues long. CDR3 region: CASSLGGRADTQYF. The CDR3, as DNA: TGTGCTAGCAGCTTAGGCGGGAGGGCCGATACGCAGTATTTT.

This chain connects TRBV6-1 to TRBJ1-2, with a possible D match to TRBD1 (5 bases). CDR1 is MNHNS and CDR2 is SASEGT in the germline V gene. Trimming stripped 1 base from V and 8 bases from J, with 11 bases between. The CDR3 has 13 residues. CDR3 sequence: CASSEEGSRGYTF. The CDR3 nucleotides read TGTGCCAGCAGTGAAGAGGGGTCGCGAGGCTACACCTTC.

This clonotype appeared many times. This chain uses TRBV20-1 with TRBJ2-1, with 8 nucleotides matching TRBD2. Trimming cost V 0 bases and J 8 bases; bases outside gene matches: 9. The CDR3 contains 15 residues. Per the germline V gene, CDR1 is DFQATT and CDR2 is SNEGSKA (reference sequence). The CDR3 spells CSARDPGGPRDEQFF. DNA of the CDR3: TGCAGTGCTAGAGATCCGGGAGGGCCGAGGGATGAGCAGTTCTTC.

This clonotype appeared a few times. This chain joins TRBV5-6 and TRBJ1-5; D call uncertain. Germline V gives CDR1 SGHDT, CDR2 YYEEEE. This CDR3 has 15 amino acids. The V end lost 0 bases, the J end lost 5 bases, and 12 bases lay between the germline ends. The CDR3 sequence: CASSLERGRDQPQHF. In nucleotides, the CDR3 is TGTGCCAGCAGCTTGGAGCGTGGTCGGGATCAGCCCCAGCATTTT.

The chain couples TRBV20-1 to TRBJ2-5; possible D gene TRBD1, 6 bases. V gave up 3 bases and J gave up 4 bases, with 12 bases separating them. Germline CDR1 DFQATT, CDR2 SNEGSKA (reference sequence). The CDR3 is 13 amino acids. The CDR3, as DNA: TGCAGTGCTAGGACAGGAAGGGGAGAGACCCAGTACTTC. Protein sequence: CSARTGRGETQYF.

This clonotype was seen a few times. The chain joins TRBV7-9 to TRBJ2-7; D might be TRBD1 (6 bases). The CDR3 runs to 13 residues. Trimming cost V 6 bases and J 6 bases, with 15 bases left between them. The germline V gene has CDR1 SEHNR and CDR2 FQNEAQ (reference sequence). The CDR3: CASRQQGSGEQYF. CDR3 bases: TGTGCCAGCAGACAACAGGGTTCGGGCGAGCAGTACTTC.

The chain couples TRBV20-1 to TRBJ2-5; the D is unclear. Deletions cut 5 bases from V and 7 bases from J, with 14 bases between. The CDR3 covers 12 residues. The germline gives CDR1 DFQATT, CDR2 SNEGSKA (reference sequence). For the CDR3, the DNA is TGCAGTGCTGCCCGGACCGATGTGACCCAGTACTTC. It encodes CSAARTDVTQYF.

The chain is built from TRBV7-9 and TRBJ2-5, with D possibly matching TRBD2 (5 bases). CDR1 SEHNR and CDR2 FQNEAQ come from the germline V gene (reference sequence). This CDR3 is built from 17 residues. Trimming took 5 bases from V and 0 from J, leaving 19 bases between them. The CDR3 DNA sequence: TGTGCCAGCAGCGTAGGCTCTAGCTTCCTCAACCAAGAGACCCAGTACTTC. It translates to CASSVGSSFLNQETQYF. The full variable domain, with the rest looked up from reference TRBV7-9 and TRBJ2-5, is DTGVSQNPRHKITKRGQNVTFRCDPISEHNRLYWYRQTLGQGPEFLTYFQNEAQLEKSRLLSDRFSAERPKGSFSTLEIQRTEQGDSAMYLCASSVGSSFLNQETQYFGPGTRLLVL.

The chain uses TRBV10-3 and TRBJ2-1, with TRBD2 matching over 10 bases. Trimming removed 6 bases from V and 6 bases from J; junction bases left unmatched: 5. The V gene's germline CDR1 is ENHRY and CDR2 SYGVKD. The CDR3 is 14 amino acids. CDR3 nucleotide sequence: TGTGCCATCAGCCCGGGGACTAGCGCCAATGAGCAGTTCTTC. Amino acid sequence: CAISPGTSANEQFF.

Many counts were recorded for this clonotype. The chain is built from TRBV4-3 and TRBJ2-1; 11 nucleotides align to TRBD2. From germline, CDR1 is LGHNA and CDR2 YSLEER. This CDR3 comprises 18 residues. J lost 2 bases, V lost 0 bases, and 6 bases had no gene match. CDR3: CASSQDRTSGPPYNEQFF. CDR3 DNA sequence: TGCGCCAGCAGCCAAGATAGGACTAGCGGGCCTCCCTACAATGAGCAGTTCTTC.

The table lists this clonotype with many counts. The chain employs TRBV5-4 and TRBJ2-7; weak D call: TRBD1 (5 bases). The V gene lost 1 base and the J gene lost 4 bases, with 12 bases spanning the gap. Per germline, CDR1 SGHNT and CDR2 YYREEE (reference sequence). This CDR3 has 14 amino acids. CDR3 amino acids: CASSLRLGEYEQYF. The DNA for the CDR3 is TGTGCCAGCAGCTTGCGGCTAGGGGAATACGAGCAGTACTTC.

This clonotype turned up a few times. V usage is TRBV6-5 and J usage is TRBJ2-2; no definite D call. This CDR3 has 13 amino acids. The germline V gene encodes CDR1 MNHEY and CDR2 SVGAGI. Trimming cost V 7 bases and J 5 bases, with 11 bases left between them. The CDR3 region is CASTALKTGELFF. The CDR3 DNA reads TGTGCCAGCACTGCCCTTAAAACCGGGGAGCTGTTTTTT.

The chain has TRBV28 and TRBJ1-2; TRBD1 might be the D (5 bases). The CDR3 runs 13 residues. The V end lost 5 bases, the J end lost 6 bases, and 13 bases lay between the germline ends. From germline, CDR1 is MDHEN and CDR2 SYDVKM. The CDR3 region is CASSEARGHGYTF. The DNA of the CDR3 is TGTGCCAGCAGTGAAGCCCGGGGCCATGGCTACACCTTC.

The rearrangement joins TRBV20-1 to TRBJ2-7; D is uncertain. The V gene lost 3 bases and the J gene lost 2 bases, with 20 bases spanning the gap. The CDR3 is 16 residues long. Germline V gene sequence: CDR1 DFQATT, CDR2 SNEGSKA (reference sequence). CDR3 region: CSARAPAVVLAYEQYF. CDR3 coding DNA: TGCAGTGCTAGGGCCCCAGCCGTAGTCCTTGCCTACGAGCAGTACTTC.

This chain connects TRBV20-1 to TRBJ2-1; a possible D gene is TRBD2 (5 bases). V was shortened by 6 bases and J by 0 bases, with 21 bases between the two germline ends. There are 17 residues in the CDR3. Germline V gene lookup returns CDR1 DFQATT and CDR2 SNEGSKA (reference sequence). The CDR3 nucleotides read TGCAGTGCCCCGAAAGAGGGAACCATCAACTCCTACAATGAGCAGTTCTTC. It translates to CSAPKEGTINSYNEQFF.

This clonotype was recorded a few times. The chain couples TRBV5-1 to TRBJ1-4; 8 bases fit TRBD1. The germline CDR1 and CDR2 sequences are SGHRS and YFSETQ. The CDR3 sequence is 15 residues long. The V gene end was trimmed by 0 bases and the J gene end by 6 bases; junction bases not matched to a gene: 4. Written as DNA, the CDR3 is TGCGCCAGCAGCTTGGTTTCAGGGGGCGATGAAAAACTGTTTTTT. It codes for CASSLVSGGDEKLFF.

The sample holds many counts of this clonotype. The CDR3 spells CASSFTGNPNTEAFF. CDR3 sequence (DNA): TGTGCCAGCAGCTTCACAGGGAATCCGAACACTGAAGCTTTCTTT. V and J are TRBV5-5 and TRBJ1-1; D may be TRBD1 (6 bases). V was cut by 2 bases and J by 1 base, with 12 bases left in between. The CDR3 has 15 amino acids. Germline lookup yields CDR1 SGHKS and CDR2 YYEKEE (reference sequence).

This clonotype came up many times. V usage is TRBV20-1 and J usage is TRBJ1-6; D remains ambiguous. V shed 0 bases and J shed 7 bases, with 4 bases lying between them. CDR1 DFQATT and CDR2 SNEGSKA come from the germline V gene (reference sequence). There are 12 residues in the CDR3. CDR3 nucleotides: TGCAGTGCTAGAGATCAGAATTCACCCCTCCACTTT. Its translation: CSARDQNSPLHF.

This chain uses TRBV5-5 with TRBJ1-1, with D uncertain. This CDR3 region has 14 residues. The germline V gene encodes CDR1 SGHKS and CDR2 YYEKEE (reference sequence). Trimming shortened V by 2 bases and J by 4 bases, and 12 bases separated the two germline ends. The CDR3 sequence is CASSFDGGGTEAFF. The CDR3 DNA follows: TGTGCCAGCAGCTTTGATGGAGGCGGCACTGAAGCTTTCTTT.